This T cell receptor beta chain comes out of a study of OX40 agonist ivuxolimab in advanced cancers. In the study overall: Head and neck, renal cell, melanoma or hepatocellular carcinoma were the cancers that dose-escalation patients had.

CDR1 and CDR2 (germline): SQVTM, ANQGSEA. The CDR3 runs 12 residues. V lost 3 bases to trimming and J lost 4 bases, with 4 bases between them. Using immunoSEQ multiplex PCR, the repertoire was profiled, and TCRdb retains in-frame clones only, with some absent. The sample includes approximately 49,000 clones, around 84% of them seen just once. On this clone itself: Its antigen is not identified.

Study findings and constraints: Certain nonresponding patients likewise had low normalized T-cell clonal expansion. Partial responders dosed at 0.1-3.0 mg/kg displayed clonal expansion ranking among the lowest.

This clonotype was obtained from an adult with an advanced solid tumor such as melanoma, head and neck, liver or kidney cancer. The chain is built from TRBV29-1 and TRBJ2-6; D is uncertain. Material: CD4+ or CD8+ T cells sorted from blood, obtained in a trial of the OX40 agonist ivuxolimab. CDR3 amino acids: CSVDTGANVLTF. The CDR3 region has the DNA TGCAGCGTTGATACGGGGGCCAACGTCCTGACTTTC.